This TCR beta chain was documented in a study of beta chain features in type 1 diabetes. Investigators reverse transcribed all isolated RNA, so they sequenced expressed TCRB transcripts. The method was immunoSEQ multiplex PCR; TCRdb's version includes in-frame clones alone and lacks a portion of them. The sample shows hundreds of thousands of clones, about 12% of them seen only once. V dropped 2 bases and J dropped 5 bases, with 3 bases sitting between them. This CDR3 is built from 10 residues. CDR1 and CDR2 (germline): DFQATT, SNEGSKA (reference sequence). About this clone: Additional DNA sequences in this sample encode the identical CDR3.

The chain joins TRBV20-1 to TRBJ2-5, with unresolved D. Specimen: naive CD4+ T cells from blood. The source is a man aged 18 to 30 in good health. The CDR3 is CSARRETQYF. In DNA form, the CDR3 reads TGCAGTGCTAGACGGGAGACCCAGTACTTC.